This TCR beta chain is drawn from a study of post-analysis software for immune sequencing data. About the research overall: Multiple sclerosis in the patients followed relapsing-remitting, secondary progressive and progressive-relapsing courses. The study's findings and limits: F measure showed strong co-clustering of same-batch samples. With TRBV5-6, TRBV5-1 and TRBV20-1 included, 4 to 6 TRBV segments were more frequent in patients than in controls.

Incorporated into the TCR beta cDNA libraries were unique molecular identifiers, which served to reduce PCR and sequencing biases. Each CDR3 protein is one row after TCRdb ran MiXCR on the PCR reads. The sample has about half a million distinct CDR3 sequences, less than 40% seen once. Trimming left V 0 bases short and J 3 bases short, with 6 bases between. The CDR3 has 14 amino acids. In regard to this clonotype: The antigen is undetermined.

This receptor was taken from a girl aged 2-17 years with multiple sclerosis. The chain couples TRBV12-3 or TRBV12-4 to TRBJ1-5, with D hard to call. Sequenced input: blood. In DNA, the CDR3 is TGTGCCAGCAGTTTAGCGCGTGTCAATCAGCCCCAGCATTTT. It encodes CASSLARVNQPQHF.